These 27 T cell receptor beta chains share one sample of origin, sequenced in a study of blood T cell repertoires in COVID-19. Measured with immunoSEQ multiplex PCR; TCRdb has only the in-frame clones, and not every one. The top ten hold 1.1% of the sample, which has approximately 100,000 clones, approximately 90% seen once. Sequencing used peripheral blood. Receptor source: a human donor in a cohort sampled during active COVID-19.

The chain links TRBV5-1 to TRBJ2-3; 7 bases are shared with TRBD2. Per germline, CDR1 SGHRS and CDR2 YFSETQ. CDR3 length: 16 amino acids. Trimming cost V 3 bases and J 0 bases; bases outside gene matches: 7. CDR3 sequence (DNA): TGCGCCAGCAGCTGGAGTGGTAGCGGGAGCACAGATACGCAGTATTTT. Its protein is CASSWSGSGSTDTQYF.

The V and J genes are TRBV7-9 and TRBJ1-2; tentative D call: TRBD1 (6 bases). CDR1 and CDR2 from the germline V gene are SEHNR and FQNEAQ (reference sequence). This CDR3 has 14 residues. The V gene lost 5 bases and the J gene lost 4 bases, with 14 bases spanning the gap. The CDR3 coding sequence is TGTGCCAGCAGCCCCACCGGGGGGCTCTATGGCTACACCTTC. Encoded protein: CASSPTGGLYGYTF.

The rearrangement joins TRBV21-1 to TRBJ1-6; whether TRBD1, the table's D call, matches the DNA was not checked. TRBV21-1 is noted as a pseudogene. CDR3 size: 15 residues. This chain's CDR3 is CASSKGDRGYSPLHF. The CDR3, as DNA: TGTGCCAGCAGCAAAGGGGACAGGGGGTACTCACCCCTCCACTTT.

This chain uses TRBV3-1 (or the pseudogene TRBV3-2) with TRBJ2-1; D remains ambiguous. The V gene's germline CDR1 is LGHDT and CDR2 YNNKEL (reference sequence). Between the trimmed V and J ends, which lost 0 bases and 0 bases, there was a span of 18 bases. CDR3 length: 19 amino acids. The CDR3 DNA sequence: TGTGCCAGCAGCCAAGATCTTCCGCTGGGCAGCAGCTCCTACAATGAGCAGTTCTTC. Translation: CASSQDLPLGSSSYNEQFF.

Here the CDR3 DNA reads TGTGCCATCAGTGAGTCGGGCAGGGCAAACACCGGGGAGCTGTTTTTT. Translating it yields CAISESGRANTGELFF. This chain connects TRBV10-3 to TRBJ2-2; a weak D match, TRBD1 (5 bases). The CDR3 is 16 amino acids. With 0 bases removed from V and 2 bases from J, the gap between germline ends came to 10 bases. Germline assignment: CDR1 ENHRY and CDR2 SYGVKD.

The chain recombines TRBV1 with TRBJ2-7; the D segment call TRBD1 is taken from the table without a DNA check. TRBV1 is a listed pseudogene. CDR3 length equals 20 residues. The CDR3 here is CTSSQRIRGSEGQGYYEQYF. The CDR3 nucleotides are TGCACCAGCAGCCAAAGGATTCGGGGGTCGGAGGGACAGGGGTACTACGAGCAGTACTTC.

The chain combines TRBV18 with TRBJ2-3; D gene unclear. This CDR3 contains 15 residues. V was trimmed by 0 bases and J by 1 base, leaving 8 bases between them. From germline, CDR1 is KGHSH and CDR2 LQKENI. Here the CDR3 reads CASSPPSRGTDTQYF. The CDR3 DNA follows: TGTGCCAGCTCACCACCGAGTCGTGGCACAGATACGCAGTATTTT.

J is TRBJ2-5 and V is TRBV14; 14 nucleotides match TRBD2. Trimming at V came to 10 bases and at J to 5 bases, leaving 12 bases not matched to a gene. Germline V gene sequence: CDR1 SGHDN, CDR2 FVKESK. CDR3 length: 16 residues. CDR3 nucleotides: TGTGCCACCTCGGGACTAGCGGGAGTCAGTGGGGAGACCCAGTACTTC. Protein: CATSGLAGVSGETQYF.

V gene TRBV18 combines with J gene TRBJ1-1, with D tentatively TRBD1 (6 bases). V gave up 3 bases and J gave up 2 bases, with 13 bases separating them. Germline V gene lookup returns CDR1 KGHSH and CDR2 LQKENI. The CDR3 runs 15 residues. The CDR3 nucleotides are TGTGCCAGCTCACCCTCCGGGACACCAAACACTGAAGCTTTCTTT. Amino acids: CASSPSGTPNTEAFF.

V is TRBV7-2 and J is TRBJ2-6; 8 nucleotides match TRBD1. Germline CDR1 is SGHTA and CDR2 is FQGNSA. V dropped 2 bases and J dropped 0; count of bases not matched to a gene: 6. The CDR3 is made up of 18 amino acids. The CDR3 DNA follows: TGTGCCAGCAGCTTATCCGGGACAGGAGCCTCTGGGGCCAACGTCCTGACTTTC. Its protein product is CASSLSGTGASGANVLTF.

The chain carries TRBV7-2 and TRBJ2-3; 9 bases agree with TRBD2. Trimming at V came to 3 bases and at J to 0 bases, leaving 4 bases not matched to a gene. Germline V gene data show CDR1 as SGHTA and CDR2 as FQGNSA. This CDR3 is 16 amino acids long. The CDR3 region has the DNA TGTGCCAGCAGCTTGGCTAGCGGGATTAGCACAGATACGCAGTATTTT. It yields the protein CASSLASGISTDTQYF.

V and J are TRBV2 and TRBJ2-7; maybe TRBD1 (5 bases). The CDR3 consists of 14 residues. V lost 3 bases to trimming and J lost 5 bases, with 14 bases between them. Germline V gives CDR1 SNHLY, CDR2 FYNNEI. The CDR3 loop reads CASSESQGFHEQYF. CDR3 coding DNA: TGTGCCAGCAGTGAGTCGCAGGGCTTCCACGAGCAGTACTTC.

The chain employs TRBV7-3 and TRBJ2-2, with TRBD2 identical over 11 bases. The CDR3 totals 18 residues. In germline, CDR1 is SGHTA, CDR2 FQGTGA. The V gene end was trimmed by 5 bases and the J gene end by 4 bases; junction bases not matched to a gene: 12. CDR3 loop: CASSPTRGGLAATGELFF. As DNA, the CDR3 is TGTGCCAGCAGCCCGACCCGGGGGGGACTAGCGGCCACCGGGGAGCTGTTTTTT.

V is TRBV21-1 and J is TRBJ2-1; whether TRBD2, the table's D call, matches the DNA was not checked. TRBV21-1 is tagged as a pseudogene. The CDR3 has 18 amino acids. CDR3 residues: CASSNQPLNSGEGNEQFF. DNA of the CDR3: TGTGCCAGCAGCAATCAGCCTCTGAACAGCGGGGAGGGCAATGAGCAGTTCTTC.

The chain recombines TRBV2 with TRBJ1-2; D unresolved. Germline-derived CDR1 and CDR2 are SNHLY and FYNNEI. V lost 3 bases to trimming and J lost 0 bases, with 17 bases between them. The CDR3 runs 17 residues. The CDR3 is CASSELDFRVANYGYTF. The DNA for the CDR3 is TGTGCCAGCAGTGAGTTGGACTTCCGAGTAGCTAACTATGGCTACACCTTC.

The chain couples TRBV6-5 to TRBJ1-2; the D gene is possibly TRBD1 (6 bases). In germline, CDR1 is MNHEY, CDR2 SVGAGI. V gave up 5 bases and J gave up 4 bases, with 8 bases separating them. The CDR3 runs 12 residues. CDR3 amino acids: CASSPTGYGYTF. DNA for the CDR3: TGTGCCAGCAGTCCGACAGGCTATGGCTACACCTTC.

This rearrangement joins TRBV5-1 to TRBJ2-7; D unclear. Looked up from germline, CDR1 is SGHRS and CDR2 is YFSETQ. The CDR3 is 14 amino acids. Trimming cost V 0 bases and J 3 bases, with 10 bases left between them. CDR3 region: CASSLGLLGYEQYF. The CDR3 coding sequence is TGCGCCAGCAGCTTGGGACTCTTGGGCTACGAGCAGTACTTC.

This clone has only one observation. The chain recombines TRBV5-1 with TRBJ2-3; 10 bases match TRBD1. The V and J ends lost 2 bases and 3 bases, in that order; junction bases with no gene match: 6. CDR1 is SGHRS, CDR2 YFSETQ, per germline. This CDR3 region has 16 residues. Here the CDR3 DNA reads TGCGCCAGCAGCTTCGGACAGGGGGAATCGACAGATACGCAGTATTTT. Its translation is CASSFGQGESTDTQYF.

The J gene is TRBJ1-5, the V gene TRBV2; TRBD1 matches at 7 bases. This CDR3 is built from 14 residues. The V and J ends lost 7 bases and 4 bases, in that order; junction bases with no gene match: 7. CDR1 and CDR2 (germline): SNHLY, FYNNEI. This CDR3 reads CASNQGQLNQPQHF. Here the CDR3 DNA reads TGTGCCAGCAACCAGGGACAGCTAAATCAGCCCCAGCATTTT. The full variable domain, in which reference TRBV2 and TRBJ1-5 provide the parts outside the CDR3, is EPEVTQTPSHQVTQMGQEVILRCVPISNHLYFYWYRQILGQKVEFLVSFYNNEISEKSEIFDDQFSVERPDGSNFTLKIRSTKLEDSAMYFCASNQGQLNQPQHFGDGTRLSIL.

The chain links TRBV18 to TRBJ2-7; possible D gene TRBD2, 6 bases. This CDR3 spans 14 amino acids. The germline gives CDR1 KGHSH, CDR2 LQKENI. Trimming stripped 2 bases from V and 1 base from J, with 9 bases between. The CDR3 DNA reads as TGTGCCAGCTCACCAGGGGGGAGGTCCTACGAGCAGTACTTC. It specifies CASSPGGRSYEQYF.

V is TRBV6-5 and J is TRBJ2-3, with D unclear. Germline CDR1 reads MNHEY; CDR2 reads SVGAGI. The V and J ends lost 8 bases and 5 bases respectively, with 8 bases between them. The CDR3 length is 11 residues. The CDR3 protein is CASSPGDTQYF. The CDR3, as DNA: TGTGCCAGCTCCCCGGGAGATACGCAGTATTTT.

This CDR3 reads CASSVAGEAQPQHF. The CDR3, as DNA: TGTGCCAGCAGCGTAGCTGGGGAGGCGCAGCCCCAGCATTTT. The rearrangement joins TRBV9 to TRBJ1-5; D gene ambiguous. Trimming removed 0 bases at V and 7 bases at J, with 11 bases between. Looked up from germline, CDR1 is SGDLS and CDR2 is YYNGEE. This CDR3 has 14 residues.

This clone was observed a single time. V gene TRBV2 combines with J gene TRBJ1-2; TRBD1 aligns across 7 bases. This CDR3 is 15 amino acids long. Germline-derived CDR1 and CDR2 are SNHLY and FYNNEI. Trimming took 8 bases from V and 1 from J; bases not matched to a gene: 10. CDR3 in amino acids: CASLERTGVNYGYTF. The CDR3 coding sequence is TGTGCCAGCCTGGAACGAACAGGGGTTAACTATGGCTACACCTTC.

DNA for the CDR3: TGTGCCAGCTCACCGGACAGGTCTGGTGGCTACACCTTC. Its translation is CASSPDRSGGYTF. The V and J genes are TRBV18 and TRBJ1-2; TRBD1 agrees at 7 bases. The CDR3 is made up of 13 amino acids. The J segment lost 7 bases and the V segment lost 3 bases, leaving 5 bases of the junction unmatched. Germline lookup yields CDR1 KGHSH and CDR2 LQKENI.

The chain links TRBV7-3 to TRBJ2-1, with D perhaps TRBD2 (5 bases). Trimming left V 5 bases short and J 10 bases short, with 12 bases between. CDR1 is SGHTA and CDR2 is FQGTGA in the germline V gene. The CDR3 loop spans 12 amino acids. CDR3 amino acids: CASSTYTGEQFF. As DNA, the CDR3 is TGTGCCAGCAGCACCTACACGGGGGAGCAGTTCTTC.

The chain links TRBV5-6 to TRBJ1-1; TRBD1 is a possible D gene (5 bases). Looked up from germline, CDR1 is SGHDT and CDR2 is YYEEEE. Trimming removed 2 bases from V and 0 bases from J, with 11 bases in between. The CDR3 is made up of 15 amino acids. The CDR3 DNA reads TGTGCCAGCAGCTTCAGGGTTGGGATGAACACTGAAGCTTTCTTT. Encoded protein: CASSFRVGMNTEAFF.

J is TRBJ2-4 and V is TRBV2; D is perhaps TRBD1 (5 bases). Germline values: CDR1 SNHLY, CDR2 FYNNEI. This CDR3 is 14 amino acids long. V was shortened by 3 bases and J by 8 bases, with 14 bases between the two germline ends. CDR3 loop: CASSDGQGLDIQYF. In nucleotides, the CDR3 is TGTGCCAGCAGTGATGGGCAGGGTTTGGACATTCAGTACTTC.